This is a list of T cell receptor beta chains from one sample in a study. TCRdb processed the RT-PCR reads anew with MiXCR; each CDR3 protein has one entry. The table records almost 700,000 distinct CDR3 sequences, 14% of them present only once. The specimen was memory CD4+ T cells from blood. These receptors all stem from a female donor in good health, serving as a healthy control. CDR3s include the opening cysteine and the closing phenylalanine or tryptophan. The order of the fields is clone size, V gene, CDR3 length, D gene, J gene, CDR3 protein, CDR3 DNA. A D gene is named only where the DNA matches it firmly. A row's size may be missing; if present it is once, few, many or a size class.

clone_size: few
v_call: TRBV10-3
cdr3_length: 14
d_call: .
j_call: TRBJ1-2
cdr3_aa: CAISVQPTNYGYTF
cdr3_nt: TGTGCCATCAGTGTCCAGCCCACTAACTATGGCTACACCTTC

clone_size: .
v_call: TRBV5-6
cdr3_length: 11
d_call: .
j_call: TRBJ2-7
cdr3_aa: CASSWGLEQYF
cdr3_nt: TGTGCCAGCAGCTGGGGGCTCGAGCAGTACTTC

clone_size: .
v_call: TRBV11-2
cdr3_length: 15
d_call: TRBD1
j_call: TRBJ1-2
cdr3_aa: CASSVGGSYRAGYTF
cdr3_nt: TGTGCCAGCAGCGTAGGGGGCTCCTACCGGGCGGGCTACACCTTC

clone_size: .
v_call: TRBV3-1
cdr3_length: 18
d_call: .
j_call: TRBJ2-7
cdr3_aa: CASSQDRVGAAFYYEQYF
cdr3_nt: TGTGCCAGCAGCCAAGATAGGGTGGGAGCGGCATTCTACTACGAGCAGTACTTC

clone_size: many
v_call: TRBV12-3/TRBV12-4
cdr3_length: 14
d_call: TRBD2
j_call: TRBJ2-1
cdr3_aa: CASSPRPGGDEQFF
cdr3_nt: TGTGCCAGCAGTCCACGGCCGGGGGGGGATGAGCAGTTCTTC

clone_size: many
v_call: TRBV20-1
cdr3_length: 14
d_call: .
j_call: TRBJ2-1
cdr3_aa: CSASLNRDYNEQFF
cdr3_nt: TGCAGTGCTAGCTTAAACAGGGACTACAATGAGCAGTTCTTC

clone_size: .
v_call: TRBV25-1
cdr3_length: 16
d_call: .
j_call: TRBJ2-4
cdr3_aa: CASSEYPRTEKNIQYF
cdr3_nt: TGTGCCAGCAGTGAATATCCCCGGACAGAGAAAAACATTCAGTACTTC

clone_size: .
v_call: TRBV4-3
cdr3_length: 15
d_call: .
j_call: TRBJ2-3
cdr3_aa: CASSHDPKPTDTQYF
cdr3_nt: TGCGCCAGCAGCCATGACCCGAAACCCACAGATACGCAGTATTTT

clone_size: .
v_call: TRBV12-3/TRBV12-4
cdr3_length: 11
d_call: .
j_call: TRBJ1-1
cdr3_aa: CASSQQYEAFF
cdr3_nt: TGTGCCAGCAGTCAACAGTATGAAGCTTTCTTT

clone_size: many
v_call: TRBV6-6
cdr3_length: 15
d_call: TRBD1
j_call: TRBJ2-2
cdr3_aa: CASSYPTGSTGELFF
cdr3_nt: TGTGCCAGCAGTTACCCGACAGGGAGTACCGGGGAGCTGTTTTTT

clone_size: many
v_call: TRBV5-1
cdr3_length: 15
d_call: TRBD2
j_call: TRBJ2-1
cdr3_aa: CASSLELGGSNEQFF
cdr3_nt: TGCGCCAGCAGCTTGGAATTGGGAGGGAGCAATGAGCAGTTCTTC

clone_size: few
v_call: TRBV7-3
cdr3_length: 13
d_call: .
j_call: TRBJ2-1
cdr3_aa: CASSLTVVNEQFF
cdr3_nt: TGTGCCAGCAGCTTAACGGTCGTAAATGAGCAGTTCTTC

clone_size: .
v_call: TRBV28
cdr3_length: 13
d_call: .
j_call: TRBJ2-7
cdr3_aa: CASAHGSSYEQYF
cdr3_nt: TGTGCCAGCGCACACGGTAGCTCCTACGAGCAGTACTTC